Listed here are 3 T cell receptor beta chains from one sample, sequenced in a study of T cells in Graves' hyperthyroidism and ophthalmopathy. Amplification of TCR beta CDR3 regions used RNA as the template. The TCR CDR3 was amplified in a first-round RT-PCR using the HTBI primer set. A single record per CDR3 protein comes from TCRdb applying MiXCR to the multiplex PCR reads. The sample shows 350,000 to 500,000 distinct CDR3 sequences, 12% to 15% of them seen only once. The specimen sequenced was blood. Receptors originate from a woman under 30 with Graves' hyperthyroidism.

Ten or more counts support this clonotype. The chain is built from TRBV3-1 and TRBJ1-1; D not certain. Per the germline V gene, CDR1 is LGHDT and CDR2 is YNNKEL (reference sequence). With 1 base removed from V and 3 bases from J, the gap between germline ends came to 6 bases. The CDR3 runs to 13 residues. CDR3 coding DNA: TGTGCCAGCAGCCAAGCAGCGTACACTGAAGCTTTCTTT. Protein sequence: CASSQAAYTEAFF.

The chain uses TRBV6-4 and TRBJ2-3, with unresolved D. The CDR3 length is 14 residues. The germline V and J ends were trimmed by 2 bases and 1 base, with 7 bases remaining between them. CDR1 MRHNA and CDR2 SNTAGT come from the germline V gene. CDR3 coding DNA: TGTGCCAGCAGTGACCAAGGTGGCACAGATACGCAGTATTTT. It specifies CASSDQGGTDTQYF.

Ten or more counts support this clonotype. V and J are TRBV7-2 and TRBJ2-7, with 7 bases fitting TRBD2. With V trimmed by 3 bases and J by 2 bases, 4 bases remained unmatched. The germline V gene encodes CDR1 SGHTA and CDR2 FQGNSA. This CDR3 is built from 14 residues. The CDR3 reads CASSFSSGTYEQYF. CDR3 DNA sequence: TGTGCCAGCAGCTTTTCTAGCGGTACCTACGAGCAGTACTTC.